The rows below give T cell receptor beta chains drawn from one sample of a study of cytomegalovirus exposure and HLA in healthy donors. Method: immunoSEQ multiplex PCR; TCRdb's copy keeps in-frame clones and lacks some. The data contain 95,000 to 100,000 clones, roughly 80% of them singletons. The sample taken for sequencing was PBMCs. The receptors shown here come from a man aged 60-69 years in good health and CMV-seropositive. The CDR3 runs from the conserved cysteine through the conserved F or W. A D gene is named only where the DNA matches it firmly. The size entry is marked missing in some rows and otherwise reads once, few, many or a size class.

j_gene,abundance,d_gene,v_gene,CDR3aa,CDR3nt
TRBJ2-5,-,-,TRBV14,CASSRDEGGRETQYF,TGTGCCAGCAGCCGAGATGAGGGGGGGCGTGAGACCCAGTACTTC
TRBJ2-7,-,TRBD1,TRBV4-2,CASSQVRDREHEQYF,TGTGCCAGCAGCCAAGTTAGGGACAGGGAACACGAGCAGTACTTC
TRBJ1-6,-,-,TRBV14,CASSQVPYSPLHF,TGTGCCAGCAGCCAAGTCCCCTATTCACCCCTCCACTTT
TRBJ1-2,-,-,TRBV5-4,CASSASRDGYTF,TGTGCCAGCAGCGCTTCCAGGGATGGCTACACCTTC
TRBJ2-1,-,TRBD1,TRBV11-2,CASSLDLGQGNEQFF,TGTGCCAGCAGCTTAGATCTGGGACAGGGGAATGAGCAGTTCTTC
TRBJ2-2,few,-,TRBV30,CAWRGEGGGELFF,TGTGCCTGGAGAGGGGAAGGCGGCGGGGAGCTGTTTTTT
TRBJ2-5,-,TRBD1,TRBV11-2,CASTGQAKETQYF,TGTGCCAGCACCGGACAGGCAAAAGAGACCCAGTACTTC
TRBJ2-2,-,-,TRBV4-2,CASSQVTETGELFF,TGTGCCAGCAGCCAAGTAACAGAGACCGGGGAGCTGTTTTTT
TRBJ2-3,-,-,TRBV30,CAWCPVQSDTQYF,TGTGCCTGGTGCCCCGTCCAGTCAGATACGCAGTATTTT
TRBJ2-1,-,TRBD1,TRBV6-6,CASSLQGSVRNEQFF,TGTGCCAGCAGCCTACAGGGGTCGGTTAGGAATGAGCAGTTCTTC
TRBJ1-5,-,-,TRBV28,CASGRDGNQPQHF,TGTGCCTCAGGCAGGGATGGCAATCAGCCCCAGCATTTT
TRBJ2-3,-,-,TRBV4-1,CASSLYTDTQYF,TGCGCCAGCAGCCTTTATACAGATACGCAGTATTTT
TRBJ1-1,-,-,TRBV5-1,CASSLTGIRTEAFF,TGCGCCAGCAGCTTAACAGGGATTCGGACTGAAGCTTTCTTT
TRBJ2-2,-,TRBD1,TRBV6-5,CASSYRQGNTGELFF,TGTGCCAGCAGTTACCGACAGGGGAACACCGGGGAGCTGTTTTTT
TRBJ2-3,-,-,TRBV28,CASTTLGGGTDTQYF,TGTGCCAGCACTACTCTAGGGGGGGGCACAGATACGCAGTATTTT
TRBJ2-7,-,TRBD1,TRBV4-1,CASSQPGQAYEQYF,TGCGCCAGCAGCCAACCTGGACAGGCCTACGAGCAGTACTTC